The clone carrying this T cell receptor beta chain was picked up one time. Antigen unknown. TCRdb's table, derived via immunoSEQ multiplex PCR, lists solely in-frame clones and lacks some. The top ten clones hold around 12% of a sample with 35,000 to 40,000 clones, more than 70% of them seen once. These data are taken from a study of OX40 agonist ivuxolimab in advanced cancers. As for the study in general: The study enrolled dose-escalation patients with hepatocellular carcinoma, melanoma, renal cell or head and neck cancer.

Peripheral blood came from all dose cohorts at three timepoints. CDR1 is SGHNT and CDR2 is YENEEA in the germline V gene. The CDR3 runs to 16 residues. V gave up 5 bases and J gave up 2 bases; unmatched junction bases: 5. Study findings and constraints: Both CD4+ and CD8+ T cell populations in blood had undergone clonal expansion by week 6 at 0.1 to 3.0 mg/kg. Partial responders at 0.1-3.0 mg/kg showed near-lowest clonal expansion.

The chain uses TRBV11-3 and TRBJ2-1; 11 nucleotides line up with TRBD1. Sequenced here: CD4+ or CD8+ T cells sorted from blood, sampled in a trial of the OX40 agonist ivuxolimab. This receptor was identified in an adult with an advanced solid tumor such as melanoma, head and neck, liver or kidney cancer. CDR3 protein: CASSTPGQGAYNEQFF. The DNA for the CDR3 is TGTGCCAGCAGCACTCCGGGACAGGGGGCCTACAATGAGCAGTTCTTC.